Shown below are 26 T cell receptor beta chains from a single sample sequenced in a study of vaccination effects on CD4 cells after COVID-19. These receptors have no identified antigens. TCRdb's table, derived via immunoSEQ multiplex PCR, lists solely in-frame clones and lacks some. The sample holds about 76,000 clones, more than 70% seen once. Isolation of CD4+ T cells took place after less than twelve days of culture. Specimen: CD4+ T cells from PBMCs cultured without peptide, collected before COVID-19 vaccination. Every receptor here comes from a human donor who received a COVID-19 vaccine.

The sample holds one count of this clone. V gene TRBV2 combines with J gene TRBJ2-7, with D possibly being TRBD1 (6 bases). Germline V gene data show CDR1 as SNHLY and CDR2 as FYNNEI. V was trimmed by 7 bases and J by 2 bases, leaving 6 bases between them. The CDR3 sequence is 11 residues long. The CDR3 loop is CASTGAYEQYV. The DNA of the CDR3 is TGTGCCAGCACAGGGGCCTACGAGCAGTACGTC.

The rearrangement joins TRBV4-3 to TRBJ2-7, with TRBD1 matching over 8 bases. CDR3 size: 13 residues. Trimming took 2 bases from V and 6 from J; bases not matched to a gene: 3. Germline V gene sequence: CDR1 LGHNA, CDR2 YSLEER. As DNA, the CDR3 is TGCGCCAGCAGCCAACAGACAGGGGCCGAGCAGTACGTC. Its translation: CASSQQTGAEQYV.

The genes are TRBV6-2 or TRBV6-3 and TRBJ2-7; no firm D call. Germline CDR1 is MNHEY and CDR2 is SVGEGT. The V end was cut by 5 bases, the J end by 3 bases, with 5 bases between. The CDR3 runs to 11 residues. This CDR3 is CASSDGYEQYV. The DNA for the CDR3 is TGTGCCAGCAGTGACGGCTACGAGCAGTACGTC.

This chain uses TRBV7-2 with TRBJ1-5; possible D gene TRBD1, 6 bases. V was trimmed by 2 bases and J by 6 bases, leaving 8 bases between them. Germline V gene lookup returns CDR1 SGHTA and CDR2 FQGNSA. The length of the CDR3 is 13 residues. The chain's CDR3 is CASSLTGSQPQHF. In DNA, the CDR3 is TGTGCCAGCAGCTTAACAGGGAGTCAGCCCCAGCATTTT.

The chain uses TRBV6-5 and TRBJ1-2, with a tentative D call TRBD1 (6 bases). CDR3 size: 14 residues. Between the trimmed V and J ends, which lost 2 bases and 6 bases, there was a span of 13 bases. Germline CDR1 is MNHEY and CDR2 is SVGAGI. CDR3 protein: CASSYNQGTDGYTF. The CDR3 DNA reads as TGTGCCAGCAGTTACAACCAGGGGACGGATGGCTACACCTTC.

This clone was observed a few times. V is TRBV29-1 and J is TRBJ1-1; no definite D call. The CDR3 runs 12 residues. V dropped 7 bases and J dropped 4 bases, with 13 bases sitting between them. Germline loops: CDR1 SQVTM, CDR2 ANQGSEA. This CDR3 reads CSATPGSTEAFF. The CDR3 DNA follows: TGCAGCGCAACCCCGGGTTCCACTGAAGCTTTCTTT.

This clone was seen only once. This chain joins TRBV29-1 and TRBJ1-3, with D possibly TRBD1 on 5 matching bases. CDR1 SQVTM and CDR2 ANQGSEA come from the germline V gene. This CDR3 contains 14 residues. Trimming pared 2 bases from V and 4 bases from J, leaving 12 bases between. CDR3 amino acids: CSVELGEIGNTIYF. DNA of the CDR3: TGCAGCGTTGAATTAGGGGAGATCGGAAACACCATATATTTT.

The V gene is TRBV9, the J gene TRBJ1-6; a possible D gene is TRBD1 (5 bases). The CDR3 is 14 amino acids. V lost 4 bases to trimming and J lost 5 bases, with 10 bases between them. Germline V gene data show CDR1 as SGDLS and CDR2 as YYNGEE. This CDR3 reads CASSLRADNSPLHF. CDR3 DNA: TGTGCCAGCAGCCTCAGGGCCGATAATTCACCCCTCCACTTT.

CDR3 nucleotides: TGTGCCAGCAGCCGCGCGGCGGGCATCAGAGGGGCCAACGTCCTGACTTTC. It specifies CASSRAAGIRGANVLTF. The genes are TRBV7-9 and TRBJ2-6; weak D call: TRBD2 (5 bases). The CDR3 loop spans 17 amino acids. CDR1 is SEHNR and CDR2 is FQNEAQ in the germline V gene (reference sequence). Deletions cut 5 bases from V and 4 bases from J, with 18 bases between.

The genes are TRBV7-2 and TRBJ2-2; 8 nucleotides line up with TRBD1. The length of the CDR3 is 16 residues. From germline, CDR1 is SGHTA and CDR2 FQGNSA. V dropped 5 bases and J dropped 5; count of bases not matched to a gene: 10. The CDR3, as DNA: TGTGCCAGCAGCCCAGGGGGCCGGGGACATACCGGGGAGCTGTTTTTT. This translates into CASSPGGRGHTGELFF.

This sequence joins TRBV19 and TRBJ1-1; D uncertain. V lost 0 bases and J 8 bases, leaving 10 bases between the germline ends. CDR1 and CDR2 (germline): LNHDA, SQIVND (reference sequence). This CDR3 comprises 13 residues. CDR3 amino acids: CASSIEVGREAFF. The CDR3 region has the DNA TGTGCCAGTAGTATAGAGGTGGGCAGGGAAGCTTTCTTT.

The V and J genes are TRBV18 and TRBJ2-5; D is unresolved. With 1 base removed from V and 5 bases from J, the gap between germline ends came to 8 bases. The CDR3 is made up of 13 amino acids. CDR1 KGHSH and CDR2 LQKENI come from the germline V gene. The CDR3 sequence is CASSPRIQETQYF. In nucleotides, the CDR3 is TGTGCCAGCTCACCACGCATTCAGGAGACCCAGTACTTC.

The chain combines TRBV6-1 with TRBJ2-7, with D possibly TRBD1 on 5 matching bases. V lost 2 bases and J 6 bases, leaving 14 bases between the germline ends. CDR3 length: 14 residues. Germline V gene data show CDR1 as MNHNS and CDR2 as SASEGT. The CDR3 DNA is TGTGCCAGCAGTGAACCGATCAGGGTTAGCGAGCAGTACGTC. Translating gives CASSEPIRVSEQYV.

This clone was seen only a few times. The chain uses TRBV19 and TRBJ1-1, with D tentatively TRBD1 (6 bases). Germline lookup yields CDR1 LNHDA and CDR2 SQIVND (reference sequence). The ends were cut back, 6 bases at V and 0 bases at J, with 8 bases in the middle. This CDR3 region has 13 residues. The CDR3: CASRGQMNTEAFF. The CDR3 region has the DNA TGTGCCAGTAGGGGACAAATGAACACTGAAGCTTTCTTT. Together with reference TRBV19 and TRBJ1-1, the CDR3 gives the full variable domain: DGGITQSPKYLFRKEGQNVTLSCEQNLNHDAMYWYRQDPGQGLRLIYYSQIVNDFQKGDIAEGYSVSREKKESFPLTVTSAQKNPTAFYLCASRGQMNTEAFFGQGTRLTVV.

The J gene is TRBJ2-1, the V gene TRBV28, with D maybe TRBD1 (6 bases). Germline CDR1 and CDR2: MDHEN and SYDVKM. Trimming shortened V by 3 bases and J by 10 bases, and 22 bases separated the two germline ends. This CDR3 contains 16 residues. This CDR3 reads CASSFSSPNRVWEQFF. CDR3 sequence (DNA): TGTGCCAGCAGTTTTTCAAGCCCAAACAGGGTATGGGAGCAGTTCTTC. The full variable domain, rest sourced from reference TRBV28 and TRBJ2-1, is DVKVTQSSRYLVKRTGEKVFLECVQDMDHENMFWYRQDPGLGLRLIYFSYDVKMKEKGDIPEGYSVSREKKERFSLILESASTNQTSMYLCASSFSSPNRVWEQFFGPGTRLTVL.

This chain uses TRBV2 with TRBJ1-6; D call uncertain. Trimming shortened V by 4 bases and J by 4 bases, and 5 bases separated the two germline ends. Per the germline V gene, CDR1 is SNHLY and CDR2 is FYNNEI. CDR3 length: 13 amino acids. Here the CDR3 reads CASSADYNSPLHF. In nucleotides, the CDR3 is TGTGCCAGCAGTGCGGATTATAATTCACCCCTCCACTTT. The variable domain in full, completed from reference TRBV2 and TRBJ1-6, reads EPEVTQTPSHQVTQMGQEVILRCVPISNHLYFYWYRQILGQKVEFLVSFYNNEISEKSEIFDDQFSVERPDGSNFTLKIRSTKLEDSAMYFCASSADYNSPLHFGNGTRLTVT.

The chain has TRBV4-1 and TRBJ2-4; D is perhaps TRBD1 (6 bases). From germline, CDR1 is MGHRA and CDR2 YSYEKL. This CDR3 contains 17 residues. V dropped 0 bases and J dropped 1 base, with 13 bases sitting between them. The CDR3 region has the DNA TGCGCCAGCAGCCAAGATGAGGCAGGGGTGGCCAAAAACATTCAGTACTTC. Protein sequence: CASSQDEAGVAKNIQYF.

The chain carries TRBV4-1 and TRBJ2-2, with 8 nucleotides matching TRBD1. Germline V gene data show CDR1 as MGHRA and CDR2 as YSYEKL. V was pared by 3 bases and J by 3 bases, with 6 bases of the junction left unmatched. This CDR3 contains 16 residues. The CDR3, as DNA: TGCGCCAGCAGCCACGTCAGGGGGCCGGACACCGGGGAGCTGTTTTTT. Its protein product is CASSHVRGPDTGELFF.

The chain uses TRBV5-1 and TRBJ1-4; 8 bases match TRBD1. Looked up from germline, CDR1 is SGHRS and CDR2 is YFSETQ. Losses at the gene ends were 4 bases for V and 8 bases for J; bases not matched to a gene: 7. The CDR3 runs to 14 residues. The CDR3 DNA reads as TGCGCCAGCAGCCCAATACAGGGGGAGGAAAAACTGTTTTTT. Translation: CASSPIQGEEKLFF.

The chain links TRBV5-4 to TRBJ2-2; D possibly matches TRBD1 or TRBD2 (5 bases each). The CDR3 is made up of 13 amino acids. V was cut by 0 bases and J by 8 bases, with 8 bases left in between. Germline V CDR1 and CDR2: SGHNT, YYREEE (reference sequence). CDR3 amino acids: CASSLAGLGELFF. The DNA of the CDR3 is TGTGCCAGCAGCTTGGCGGGGCTGGGGGAGCTGTTTTTT.

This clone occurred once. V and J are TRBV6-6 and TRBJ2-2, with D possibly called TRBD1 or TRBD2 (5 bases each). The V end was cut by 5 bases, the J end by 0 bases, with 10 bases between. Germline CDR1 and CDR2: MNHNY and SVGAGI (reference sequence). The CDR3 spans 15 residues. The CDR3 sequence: CASSGTETNTGELFF. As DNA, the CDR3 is TGTGCCAGCAGTGGGACCGAAACGAACACCGGGGAGCTGTTTTTT.

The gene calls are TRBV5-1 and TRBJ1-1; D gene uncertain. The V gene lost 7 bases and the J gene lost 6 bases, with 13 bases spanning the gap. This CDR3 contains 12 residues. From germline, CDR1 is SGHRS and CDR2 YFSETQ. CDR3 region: CASGTTGAEAFF. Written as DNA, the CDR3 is TGCGCCAGCGGTACGACCGGGGCTGAAGCTTTCTTT.

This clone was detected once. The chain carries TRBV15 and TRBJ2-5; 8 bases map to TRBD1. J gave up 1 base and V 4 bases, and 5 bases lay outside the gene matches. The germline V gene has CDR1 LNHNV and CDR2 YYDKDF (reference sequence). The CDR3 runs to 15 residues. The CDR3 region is CATSNPGGPQETQYF. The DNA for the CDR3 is TGTGCCACCAGCAATCCAGGGGGCCCCCAAGAGACCCAGTACTTC.

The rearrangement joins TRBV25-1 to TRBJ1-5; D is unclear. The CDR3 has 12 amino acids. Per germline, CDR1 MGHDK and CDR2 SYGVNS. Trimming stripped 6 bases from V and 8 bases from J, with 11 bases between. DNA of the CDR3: TGTGCCAGCAGGAAGCTATGGGAGCCCCAGCATTTT. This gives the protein CASRKLWEPQHF.

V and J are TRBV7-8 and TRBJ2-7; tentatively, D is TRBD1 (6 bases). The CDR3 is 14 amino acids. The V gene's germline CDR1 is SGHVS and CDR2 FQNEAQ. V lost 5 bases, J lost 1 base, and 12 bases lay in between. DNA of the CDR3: TGTGCCAGCAGCCCGACACAGGGTTCCTACGAGCAGTACGTC. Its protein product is CASSPTQGSYEQYV.

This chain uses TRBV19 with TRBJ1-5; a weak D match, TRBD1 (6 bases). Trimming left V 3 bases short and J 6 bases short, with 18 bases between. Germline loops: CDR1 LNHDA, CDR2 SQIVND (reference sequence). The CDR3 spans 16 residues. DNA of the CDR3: TGTGCCAGTAGTATCATAGGGGGGGAGGGCGGTCAGCCCCAGCATTTT. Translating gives CASSIIGGEGGQPQHF.